This is a list of T cell receptor beta chains from one sample in a study of blood T cell repertoires in COVID-19. TCRdb's table, derived via immunoSEQ multiplex PCR, lists solely in-frame clones and lacks some. There are a few hundred thousand clones in the sample; around 89% occur only once, and 4.1% lies in the top ten. The specimen was PBMCs or T cells enriched from blood (not recorded which). The origin of the receptors is a woman aged 30 to 39 who had recovered from COVID-19. The CDR3 runs from the conserved cysteine through the conserved F or W. The order of the fields is clone size, J gene, D gene, V gene, CDR3 DNA, CDR3 protein. The D gene is left open where the match is weak. Clone size is shown for a subset of rows, as once, few, many or a class of expanded clone.

NA,TRBJ1-4,NA,TRBV6-1,TGTGCCAGCAGTGAACGTACAGGGCGAGGGGAAAAACTGTTTTTT,CASSERTGRGEKLFF
once,TRBJ2-5,TRBD2,TRBV3-1/TRBV3-2,TGTGCCAGCAGCCAAGATAGGACTAGTCGGACCCAGTACTTC,CASSQDRTSRTQYF
NA,TRBJ2-3,TRBD2,TRBV6-6,TGTGCCAGCACCTTAGCGGGAGCCCGCTCATCAGATACGCAGTATTTT,CASTLAGARSSDTQYF
NA,TRBJ2-7,NA,TRBV6-5,TGTGCCAGCAGTTACTCGCTCCAGGGTTACGAGCAGTACTTC,CASSYSLQGYEQYF
NA,TRBJ2-1,NA,TRBV19,TGTGCCAGTAGTATAATAGGCGGCCCGCTAGTAAATGAGCAGTTCTTC,CASSIIGGPLVNEQFF
NA,TRBJ2-5,TRBD2,TRBV6-2/TRBV6-3,TGTGCCAGCAGTTTAGCGGGAGGGCCGTTGGAGACCCAGTACTTC,CASSLAGGPLETQYF
NA,TRBJ2-6,TRBD2,TRBV7-2,TGTGCCAGCAGCCCATGGACTAGCCCCACTGGGGCCAACGTCCTGACTTTC,CASSPWTSPTGANVLTF
NA,TRBJ1-5,TRBD1,TRBV9,TGTGCCAGCAGCGTAGCAGGGGGGAGCAATCAGCCCCAGCATTTT,CASSVAGGSNQPQHF
NA,TRBJ2-7,NA,TRBV10-3,TGTGCCATCAGTGATCGCCCCGAACAGGGTTACGAGCAGTACTTC,CAISDRPEQGYEQYF
NA,TRBJ2-7,TRBD1,TRBV4-3,TGCGCCAGCAGCCAAGATTCGGGACAGGCCTACGAGCAGTACTTC,CASSQDSGQAYEQYF
NA,TRBJ2-2,TRBD1,TRBV19,TGTGCCAGTAGTAGAAACAGGGGAACCGGGGAGCTGTTTTTT,CASSRNRGTGELFF
NA,TRBJ1-5,NA,TRBV4-3,TGCGCCAGCAGCCAAGACATGTTTCAGCCCCAGCATTTT,CASSQDMFQPQHF
NA,TRBJ1-2,TRBD1,TRBV28,TGTGCCAGCAGCTTGGGACAGTCAACCTATGGCTACACCTTC,CASSLGQSTYGYTF
NA,TRBJ2-1,TRBD2,TRBV3-1/TRBV3-2,TGTGCCAGCCGACTAGCGGGGGTCTCCTACAATGAGCAGTTCTTC,CASRLAGVSYNEQFF
few,TRBJ2-1,TRBD1,TRBV11-2,TGTGCCAGCAGCTTAGTCAGGGGGCAATATATAGTGCAGTTCTTC,CASSLVRGQYIVQFF
NA,TRBJ1-2,TRBD1,TRBV3-1/TRBV3-2,TGTGCCAGCAGCCCACAGGACAGGGACGGTGGCTACACCTTC,CASSPQDRDGGYTF